Below are 9 T cell receptor beta chains sequenced from a single sample in a study of control samples from healthy donors and cancer patients. TCRdb's copy holds only in-frame clones and misses some; the assay was immunoSEQ multiplex PCR. This table holds 73,000 or so clones, about 90% found once. Specimen: blood. These receptors were collected from a woman aged 50 to 65 in good health.

In its sample, this clone was seen a few times. The V and J genes are TRBV18 and TRBJ2-3; 13 bases are a match to TRBD2. This CDR3 is built from 18 residues. Germline V CDR1 and CDR2: KGHSH, LQKENI. Trimming cost V 3 bases and J 3 bases; bases outside gene matches: 9. The CDR3 reads CASSPIPGLAGRTDTQYF. The CDR3 DNA sequence: TGTGCCAGCTCACCGATCCCGGGACTAGCGGGAAGAACAGATACGCAGTATTTT.

This chain uses TRBV20-1 with TRBJ1-1; D uncertain. Trimming took off 3 bases at V and 0 bases at J, with 5 bases between the two ends. Germline CDR1 reads DFQATT; CDR2 reads SNEGSKA (reference sequence). The CDR3 spans 12 residues. The CDR3 DNA is TGCAGTGCTAGTACTTTGAACACTGAAGCTTTCTTT. Protein: CSASTLNTEAFF.

J is TRBJ2-4 and V is TRBV28, with TRBD2 as a possible D gene (6 bases). Trimming shortened V by 8 bases and J by 6 bases, and 14 bases separated the two germline ends. This CDR3 spans 13 amino acids. Germline loops: CDR1 MDHEN, CDR2 SYDVKM. The CDR3 spells CASGRGSLNIQYF. CDR3 nucleotides: TGTGCCAGCGGGCGGGGTTCATTAAACATTCAGTACTTC. Full variable domain (rest looked up from reference TRBV28 and TRBJ2-4): DVKVTQSSRYLVKRTGEKVFLECVQDMDHENMFWYRQDPGLGLRLIYFSYDVKMKEKGDIPEGYSVSREKKERFSLILESASTNQTSMYLCASGRGSLNIQYFGAGTRLSVL.

The chain is built from TRBV30 and TRBJ1-5; a possible D gene is TRBD1 (6 bases). V dropped 3 bases and J dropped 6 bases, with 18 bases sitting between them. Germline V gene lookup returns CDR1 GTSNPN and CDR2 SVGIG (reference sequence). CDR3 length equals 15 residues. CDR3 residues: CAWSGAGEMIQPQHF. CDR3 sequence (DNA): TGTGCCTGGAGCGGGGCAGGGGAAATGATTCAGCCCCAGCATTTT.

The chain carries TRBV6-5 and TRBJ1-1; D unresolved. CDR3 size: 14 residues. CDR1 and CDR2 (germline): MNHEY, SVGAGI. Trimming left V 6 bases short and J 7 bases short, with 18 bases between. CDR3 nucleotide sequence: TGTGCCAGCAGCAGTCTAACAGCGACCTTTGAAGCTTTCTTT. Translation gives CASSSLTATFEAFF.

The chain uses TRBV25-1 and TRBJ2-3; D is perhaps TRBD2 (5 bases). Trimming pared 5 bases from V and 5 bases from J, leaving 11 bases between. The CDR3 covers 13 residues. CDR1 is MGHDK and CDR2 is SYGVNS in the germline V gene. The CDR3 DNA follows: TGTGCCAGCAGTCCGGACGGGGTAGATACGCAGTATTTT. The encoded protein is CASSPDGVDTQYF.

V usage is TRBV24-1 and J usage is TRBJ2-1; TRBD1 matches 8 bases. The J segment lost 6 bases and the V segment lost 5 bases, leaving 8 bases of the junction unmatched. The germline CDR1 and CDR2 sequences are KGHDR and SFDVKD. This CDR3 comprises 15 residues. CDR3 protein: CATSGGTGYGNEQFF. The CDR3 region has the DNA TGTGCCACCAGTGGGGGGACAGGATATGGCAATGAGCAGTTCTTC.

V is TRBV11-2 and J is TRBJ1-2; no reliable D call. The CDR3 length is 15 residues. CDR1 SGHAT and CDR2 FQNNGV come from the germline V gene. V lost 0 bases and J lost 5, with 13 bases in between. CDR3 nucleotide sequence: TGTGCCAGCAGCTTAGATTCTTGGGGTGATTATGGCTACACCTTC. Translating it yields CASSLDSWGDYGYTF.

The CDR3 DNA is TGTGCCAGCAGCCACGAATCCTTCTATGGCTACACCTTC. Its translation is CASSHESFYGYTF. V usage is TRBV14 and J usage is TRBJ1-2, with D hard to call. Trimming removed 3 bases from V and 4 bases from J, with 9 bases in between. The CDR3 is made up of 13 amino acids. Germline CDR1 is SGHDN and CDR2 is FVKESK.